This T cell receptor beta chain was found in a study of blood T cell repertoires in COVID-19. Turning to the study itself: The study drew acute and convalescent COVID-19 samples from the United States, Italy and Spain. The analysed material was cDNA or gDNA that came from T cells, B-cell-depleted T cells, or PBMCs.

There are 16 residues in the CDR3. Germline assignment: CDR1 SGHTA and CDR2 FQGTGA. V lost 3 bases, J lost 5 bases, and 8 bases stayed unmatched. Per the authors' pipeline: Quantification of nucleated cells was approximated via reference gene primer amplification. Clones were sequenced by immunoSEQ multiplex PCR, and TCRdb holds only the in-frame ones, with some missing. V and J calls and clone size come straight from that table; D and trimming were deduced from the DNA. The sample records around 160,000 clones, around 83% being singletons. The source is a man younger than 35 with acute or convalescent COVID-19. Sample: peripheral blood. The rearrangement links TRBV7-3 to TRBJ2-5, with 11 bases matching TRBD2. The CDR3 DNA sequence: TGTGCCAGCAGCTTTATAGCGGGGGGGCCATACGAGACCCAGTACTTC. It codes for CASSFIAGGPYETQYF.